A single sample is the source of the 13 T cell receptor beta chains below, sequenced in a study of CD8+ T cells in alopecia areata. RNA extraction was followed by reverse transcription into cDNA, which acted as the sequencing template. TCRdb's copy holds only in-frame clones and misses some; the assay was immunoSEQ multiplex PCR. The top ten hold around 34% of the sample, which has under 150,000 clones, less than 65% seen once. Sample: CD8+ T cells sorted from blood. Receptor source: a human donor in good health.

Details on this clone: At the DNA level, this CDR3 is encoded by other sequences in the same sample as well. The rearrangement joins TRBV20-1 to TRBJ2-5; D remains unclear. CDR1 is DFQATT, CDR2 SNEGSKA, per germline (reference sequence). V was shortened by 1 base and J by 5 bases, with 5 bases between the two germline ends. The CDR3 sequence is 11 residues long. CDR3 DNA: TGCAGTGCTAGAGGGTTGGAGACCCAGTACTTC. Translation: CSARGLETQYF.

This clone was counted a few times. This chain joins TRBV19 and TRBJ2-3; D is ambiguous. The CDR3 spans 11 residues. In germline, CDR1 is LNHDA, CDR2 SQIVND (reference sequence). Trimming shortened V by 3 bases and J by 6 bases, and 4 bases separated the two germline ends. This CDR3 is CASSISDTQYF. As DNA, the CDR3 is TGTGCCAGTAGTATCAGCGATACGCAGTATTTT.

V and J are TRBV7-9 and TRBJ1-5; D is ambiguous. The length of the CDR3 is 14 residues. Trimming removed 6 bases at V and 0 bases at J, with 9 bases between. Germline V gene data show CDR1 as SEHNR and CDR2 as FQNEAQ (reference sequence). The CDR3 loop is CASSNTASNQPQHF. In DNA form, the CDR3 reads TGTGCCAGCAGTAACACCGCTAGCAATCAGCCCCAGCATTTT.

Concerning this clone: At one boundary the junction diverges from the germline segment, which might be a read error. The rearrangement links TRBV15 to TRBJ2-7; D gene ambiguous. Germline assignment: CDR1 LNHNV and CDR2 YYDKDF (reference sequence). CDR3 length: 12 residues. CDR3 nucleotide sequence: TGTGCCACCAGCGGATGGGAAAACGACCGGGACTTC. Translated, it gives CATSGWENDRDF.

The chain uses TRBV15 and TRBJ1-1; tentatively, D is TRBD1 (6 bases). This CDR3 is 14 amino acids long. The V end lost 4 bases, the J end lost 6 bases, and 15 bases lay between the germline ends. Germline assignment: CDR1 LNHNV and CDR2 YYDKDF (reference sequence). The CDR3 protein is CATSTKNRASEAFF. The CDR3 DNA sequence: TGTGCCACCAGCACCAAAAACAGGGCATCTGAAGCTTTCTTT.

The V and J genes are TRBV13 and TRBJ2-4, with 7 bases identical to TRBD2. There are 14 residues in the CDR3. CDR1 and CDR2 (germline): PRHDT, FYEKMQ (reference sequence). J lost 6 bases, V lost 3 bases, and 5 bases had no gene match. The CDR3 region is CASSFSGFGNIQYF. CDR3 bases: TGTGCCAGCAGCTTTAGCGGGTTTGGAAACATTCAGTACTTC.

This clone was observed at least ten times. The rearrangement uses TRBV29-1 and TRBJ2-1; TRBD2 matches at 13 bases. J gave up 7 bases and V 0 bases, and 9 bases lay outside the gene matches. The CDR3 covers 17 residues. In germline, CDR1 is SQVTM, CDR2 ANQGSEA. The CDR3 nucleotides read TGCAGCGTTGAAGATCTAGCAGCGGGACTAGCGGGGAATGAGCAGTTCTTC. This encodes CSVEDLAAGLAGNEQFF.

CDR3 protein: CASSLVSTGGEQYF. The CDR3 nucleotides are TGTGCCAGCAGCTTAGTTTCGACAGGGGGCGAGCAGTACTTC. V is TRBV13 and J is TRBJ2-7; 9 bases align to TRBD1. Germline values: CDR1 PRHDT, CDR2 FYEKMQ (reference sequence). Unmatched junction bases numbered 4, after V lost 1 base and J lost 6 bases. The CDR3 spans 14 residues.

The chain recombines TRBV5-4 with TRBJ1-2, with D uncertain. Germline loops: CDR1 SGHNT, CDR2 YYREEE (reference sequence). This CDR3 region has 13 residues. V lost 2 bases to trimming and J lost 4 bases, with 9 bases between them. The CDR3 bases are TGTGCCAGCAGCTTCCTGGCTTCCTATGGCTACACCTTC. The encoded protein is CASSFLASYGYTF. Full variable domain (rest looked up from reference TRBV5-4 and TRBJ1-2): ETGVTQSPTHLIKTRGQQVTLRCSSQSGHNTVSWYQQALGQGPQFIFQYYREEENGRGNFPPRFSGLQFPNYSSELNVNALELDDSALYLCASSFLASYGYTFGSGTRLTVV.

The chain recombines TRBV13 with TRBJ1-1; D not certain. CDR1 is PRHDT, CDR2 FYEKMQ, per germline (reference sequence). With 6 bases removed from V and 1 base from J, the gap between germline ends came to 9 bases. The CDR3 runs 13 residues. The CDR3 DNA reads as TGTGCCAGCAGTATAAACCGGAACACTGAAGCTTTCTTT. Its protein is CASSINRNTEAFF. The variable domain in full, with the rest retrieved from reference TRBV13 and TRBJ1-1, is AAGVIQSPRHLIKEKRETATLKCYPIPRHDTVYWYQQGPGQDPQFLISFYEKMQSDKGSIPDRFSAQQFSDYHSELNMSSLELGDSALYFCASSINRNTEAFFGQGTRLTVV.

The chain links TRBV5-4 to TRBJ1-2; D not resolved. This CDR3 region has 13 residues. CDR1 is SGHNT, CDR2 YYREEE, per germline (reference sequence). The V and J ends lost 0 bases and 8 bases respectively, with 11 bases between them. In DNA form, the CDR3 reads TGTGCCAGCAGCTTGGGACCTCTAGCCGGCTACACCTTC. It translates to CASSLGPLAGYTF.

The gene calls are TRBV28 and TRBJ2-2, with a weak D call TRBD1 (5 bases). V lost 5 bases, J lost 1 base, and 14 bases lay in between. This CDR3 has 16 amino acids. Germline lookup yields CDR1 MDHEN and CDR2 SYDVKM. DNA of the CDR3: TGTGCCAGCAGTCCCCCGGACACGGTGAACACCGGGGAGCTGTTTTTT. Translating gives CASSPPDTVNTGELFF.

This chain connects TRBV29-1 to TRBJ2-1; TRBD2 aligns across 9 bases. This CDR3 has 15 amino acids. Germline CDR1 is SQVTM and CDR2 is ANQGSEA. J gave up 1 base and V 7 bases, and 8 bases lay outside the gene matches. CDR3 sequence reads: CSAGGLANSYNEQFF. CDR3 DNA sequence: TGCAGCGCCGGAGGACTAGCGAATTCCTACAATGAGCAGTTCTTC.